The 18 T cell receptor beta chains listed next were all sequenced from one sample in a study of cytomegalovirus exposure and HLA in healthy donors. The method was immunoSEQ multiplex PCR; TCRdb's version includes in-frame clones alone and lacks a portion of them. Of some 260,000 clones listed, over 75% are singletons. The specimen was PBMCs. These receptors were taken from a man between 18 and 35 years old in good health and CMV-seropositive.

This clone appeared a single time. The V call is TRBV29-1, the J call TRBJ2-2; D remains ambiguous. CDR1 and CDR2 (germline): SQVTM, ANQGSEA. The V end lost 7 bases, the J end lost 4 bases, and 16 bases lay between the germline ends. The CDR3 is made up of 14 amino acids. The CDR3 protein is CSGSRSPSTGELFF. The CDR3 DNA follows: TGCAGCGGGAGCCGGAGTCCCTCCACCGGGGAGCTGTTTTTT.

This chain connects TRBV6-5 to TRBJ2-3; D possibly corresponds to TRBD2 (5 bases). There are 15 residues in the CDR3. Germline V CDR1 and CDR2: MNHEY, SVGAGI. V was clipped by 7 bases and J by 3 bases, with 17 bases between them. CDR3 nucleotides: TGTGCCAGCAAAGTTGCAGCGGTCCAAACAGATACGCAGTATTTT. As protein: CASKVAAVQTDTQYF.

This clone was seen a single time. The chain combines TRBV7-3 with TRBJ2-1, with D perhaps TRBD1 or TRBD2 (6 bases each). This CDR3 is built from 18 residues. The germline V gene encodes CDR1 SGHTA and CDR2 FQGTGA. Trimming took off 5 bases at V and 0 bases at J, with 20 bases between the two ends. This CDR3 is CASSVGGLRGPSYNEQFF. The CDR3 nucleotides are TGTGCCAGCAGCGTGGGGGGCTTGCGGGGCCCCTCCTACAATGAGCAGTTCTTC.

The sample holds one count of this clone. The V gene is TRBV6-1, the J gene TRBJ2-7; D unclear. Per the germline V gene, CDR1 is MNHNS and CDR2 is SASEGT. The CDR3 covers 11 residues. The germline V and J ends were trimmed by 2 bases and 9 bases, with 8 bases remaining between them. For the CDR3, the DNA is TGTGCCAGCAGTGAACCTCATGGGCAGTACTTC. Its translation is CASSEPHGQYF.

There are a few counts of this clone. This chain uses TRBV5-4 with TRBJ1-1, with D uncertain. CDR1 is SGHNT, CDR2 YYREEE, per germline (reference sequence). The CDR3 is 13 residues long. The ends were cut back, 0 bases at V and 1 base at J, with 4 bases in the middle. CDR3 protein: CASSLEANTEAFF. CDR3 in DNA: TGTGCCAGCAGCTTGGAGGCGAACACTGAAGCTTTCTTT.

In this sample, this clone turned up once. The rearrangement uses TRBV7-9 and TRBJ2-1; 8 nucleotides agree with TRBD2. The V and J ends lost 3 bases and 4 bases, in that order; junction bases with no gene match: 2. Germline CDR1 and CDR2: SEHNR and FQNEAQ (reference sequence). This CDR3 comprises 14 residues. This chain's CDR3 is CASSFAGGYNEQFF. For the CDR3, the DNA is TGTGCCAGCAGCTTCGCGGGAGGATACAATGAGCAGTTCTTC.

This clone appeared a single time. CDR3 sequence reads: CASSQVETQYF. CDR3 coding DNA: TGTGCCAGCAGCCAAGTAGAGACCCAGTACTTC. V and J are TRBV25-1 and TRBJ2-5, with no clear D. Trimming took 6 bases from V and 4 from J, leaving 6 bases between them. This CDR3 has 11 amino acids. Germline V gene lookup returns CDR1 MGHDK and CDR2 SYGVNS.

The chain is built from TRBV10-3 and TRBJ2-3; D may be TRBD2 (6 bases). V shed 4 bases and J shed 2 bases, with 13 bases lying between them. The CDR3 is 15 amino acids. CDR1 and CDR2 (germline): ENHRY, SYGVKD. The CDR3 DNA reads TGTGCCATCAGTGGGTTAGCGGCAACCACAGATACGCAGTATTTT. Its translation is CAISGLAATTDTQYF.

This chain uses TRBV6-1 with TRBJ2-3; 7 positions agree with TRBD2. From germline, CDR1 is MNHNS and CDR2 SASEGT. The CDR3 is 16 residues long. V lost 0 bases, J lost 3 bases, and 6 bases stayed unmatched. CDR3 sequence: CASSEARGEGTDTQYF. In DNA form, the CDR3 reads TGTGCCAGCAGTGAAGCACGGGGGGAGGGAACAGATACGCAGTATTTT.

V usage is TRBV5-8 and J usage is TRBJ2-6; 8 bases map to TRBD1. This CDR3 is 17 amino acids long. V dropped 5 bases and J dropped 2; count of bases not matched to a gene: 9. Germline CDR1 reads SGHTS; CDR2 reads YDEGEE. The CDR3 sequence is CASRSGTGPTGANVLTF. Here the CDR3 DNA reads TGTGCCAGCAGATCCGGGACAGGACCAACTGGGGCCAACGTCCTGACTTTC.

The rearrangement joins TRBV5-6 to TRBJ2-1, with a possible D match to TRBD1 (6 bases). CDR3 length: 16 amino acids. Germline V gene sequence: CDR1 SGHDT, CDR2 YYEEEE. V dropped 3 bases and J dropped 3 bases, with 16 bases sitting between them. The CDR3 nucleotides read TGTGCCAGCAGCTCTTCCGACAGGAACGTCTACAATGAGCAGTTCTTC. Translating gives CASSSSDRNVYNEQFF.

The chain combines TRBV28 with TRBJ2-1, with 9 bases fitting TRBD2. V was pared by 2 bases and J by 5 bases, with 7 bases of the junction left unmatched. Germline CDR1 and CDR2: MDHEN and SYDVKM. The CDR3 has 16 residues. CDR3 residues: CASSLRGTSTNNEQFF. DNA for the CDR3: TGTGCCAGCAGTTTAAGGGGGACTAGCACTAACAATGAGCAGTTCTTC.

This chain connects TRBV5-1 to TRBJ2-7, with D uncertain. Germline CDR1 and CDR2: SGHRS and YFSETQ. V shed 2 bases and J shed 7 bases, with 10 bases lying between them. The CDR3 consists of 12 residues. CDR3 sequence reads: CASSLGVGEQYF. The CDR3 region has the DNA TGCGCCAGCAGCTTAGGAGTAGGTGAGCAGTACTTC.

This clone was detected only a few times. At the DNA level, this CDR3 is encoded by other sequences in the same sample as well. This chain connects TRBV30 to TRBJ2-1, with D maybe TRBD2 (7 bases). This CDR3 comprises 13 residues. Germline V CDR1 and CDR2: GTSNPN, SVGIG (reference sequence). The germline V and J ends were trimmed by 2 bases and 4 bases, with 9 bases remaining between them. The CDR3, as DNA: TGTGCCTGGAGTAGCGGGACATACAATGAGCAGTTCTTC. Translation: CAWSSGTYNEQFF.

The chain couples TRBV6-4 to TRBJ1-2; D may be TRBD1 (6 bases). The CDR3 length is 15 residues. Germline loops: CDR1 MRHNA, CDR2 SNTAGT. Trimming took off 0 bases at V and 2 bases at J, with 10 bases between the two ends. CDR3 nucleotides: TGTGCCAGCAGTGACTCGAGTAGGGGGAACTATGGCTACACCTTC. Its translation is CASSDSSRGNYGYTF.

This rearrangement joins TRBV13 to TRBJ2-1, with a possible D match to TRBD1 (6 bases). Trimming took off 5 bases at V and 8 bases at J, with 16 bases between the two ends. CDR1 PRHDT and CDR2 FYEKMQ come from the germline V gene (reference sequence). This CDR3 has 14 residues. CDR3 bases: TGTGCCAGCAGCGCCAGGTATGAGGGGGATGAGCAGTTCTTC. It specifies CASSARYEGDEQFF.

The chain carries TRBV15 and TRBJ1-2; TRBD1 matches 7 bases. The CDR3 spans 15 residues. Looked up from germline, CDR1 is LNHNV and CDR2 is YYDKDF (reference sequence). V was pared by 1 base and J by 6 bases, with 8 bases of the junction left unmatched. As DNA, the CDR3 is TGTGCCACCAGCAGAGTTTCCGACAGGGTCGATGGCTACACCTTC. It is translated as CATSRVSDRVDGYTF.

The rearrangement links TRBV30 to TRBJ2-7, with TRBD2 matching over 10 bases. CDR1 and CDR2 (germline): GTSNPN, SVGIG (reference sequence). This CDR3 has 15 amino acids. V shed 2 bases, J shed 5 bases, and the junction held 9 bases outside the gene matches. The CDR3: CAWSLVAGGSDEQYF. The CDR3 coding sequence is TGTGCCTGGAGTCTGGTAGCGGGAGGTTCCGACGAGCAGTACTTC.